The clone carrying this T cell receptor (beta chain) has more than one count but fewer than ten. Its antigen is as yet unknown. This specimen belongs to a study of T-cell memory formation after mild COVID-19. Study as a whole: TCR clusters were mostly donor specific.

J was trimmed by 6 bases and V by 3 bases; bases with no gene match: 3. Germline CDR1 reads MDHEN; CDR2 reads SYDVKM. This CDR3 is 13 amino acids long. Study-level findings and limits: CD4/CD8 balance characterized clones contracting day 15 to 85, and CD4+ skew characterized later expanders.

TCR alpha and TCR beta cDNA libraries with sample barcodes and UMIs came from 5'RACE using constant-segment primers. MiXCR was run by TCRdb on the 5' RACE reads, yielding one entry per CDR3 protein. The sample comprises roughly 400,000 distinct CDR3 sequences, approximately 15% of which are singletons, and 20% to 25% rests with the top ten. The source material was PBMCs or a T cell subset sorted from them (not recorded which). The sequence derives from a man between 18 and 29 years old who had mild COVID-19 (a few samples of this study predate the infection). Cell type and time point are not known. This chain joins TRBV28 and TRBJ1-1; 8 bases map to TRBD1. The CDR3 region has the DNA TGTGCCAGCAGTTTGGCAGGGGGCCCTGAAGCTTTCTTT. This encodes CASSLAGGPEAFF.